The source of this TCR beta chain is a study of CD8 T cells in ankylosing spondylitis (dated by TCRdb to about 2017). For the study in its entirety: To find TCR variants linked to disease, the study profiled T cell receptor beta repertoires in ankylosing spondylitis patients and healthy donors. Peripheral blood was sampled, and synovial fluid was additionally collected from ankylosing spondylitis patients. In total, the full study cohort was made up of some 100 healthy donors and roughly 27 ankylosing spondylitis patients.

The paper as a whole reports these results and caveats: A TCR beta motif of several highly homologous amino acid variants appeared characteristic of blood from ankylosing spondylitis patients. According to the report, matched synovial fluid samples from ankylosing spondylitis patients were significantly enriched for the disease-linked clones. The disease-linked clones had a CD8+ phenotype and were found at relatively low frequencies in peripheral blood. Some of the motif variants had been reported before in the synovial fluid and blood of reactive arthritis patients, a finding that suggests common disease-initiation mechanisms.

Concerning this clonotype: This receptor's antigen is unknown. Base qualities are not recorded, but no much larger clone differs from it by a single base.

Instrument on record: Illumina HiSeq 2500. Quantitative 5'-RACE with molecular barcodes was the method used to prepare the TCR beta libraries. The paper's processing steps were these. To identify disease-linked TCR variants, a new computational method was used, one built on a probabilistic model of VDJ rearrangement. Clones were called with MiXCR by TCRdb after fastp trimmed the public reads at Q25, and only in-frame beta chains were retained. Entries that share a CDR3 protein sequence are merged under the most common genes and DNA. The V and J calls and clone size are TCRdb's, not the authors'. Here the sample has hundreds of thousands of distinct CDR3 sequences; approximately 12% occur a single time. The ten largest clones represent 0.51% of the sample. The germline V gene encodes CDR1 SGHTA and CDR2 FQGNSA. V drops 1 base and J drops 7 bases, leaving 11 bases in between. The CDR3 runs 13 amino acids, cysteine and phenylalanine included. The CDR3 DNA has 39 bases and is translated from base 1.

The sequence links TRBV7-2 to TRBJ2-7; the D gene is perhaps TRBD1, on 6 matching bases. The sequenced sample was blood, either unsorted or a sorted T cell fraction (not recorded which). The source of this sequence is a male donor with ankylosing spondylitis. In nucleotides, the sequence is TGTGCCAGCAGCTTAGGCCCGGACAGAGAGCAGTACTTC. Its protein is CASSLGPDREQYF.